What follows are 14 T cell receptor beta chains derived from one specimen sequenced in a study of blood T cell repertoires in COVID-19. Here immunoSEQ multiplex PCR was the method, and the copy in TCRdb shows in-frame clones only, minus some. The data hold approximately 290,000 clones, with roughly 90% observed a single time. Sequencing was performed on peripheral blood. The receptors shown here come from a man aged 25-45 years with acute or convalescent COVID-19.

The chain couples TRBV30 to TRBJ1-1; unclear D gene. The CDR3 contains 11 residues. V was pared by 2 bases and J by 4 bases, with 5 bases between. The germline V gene encodes CDR1 GTSNPN and CDR2 SVGIG (reference sequence). The CDR3 sequence is CAWSRSTEAFF. CDR3 DNA sequence: TGTGCCTGGAGTAGGAGCACTGAAGCTTTCTTT. The whole variable domain, remainder taken from reference TRBV30 and TRBJ1-1, is SQTIHQWPATLVQPVGSPLSLECTVEGTSNPNLYWYRQAAGRGLQLLFYSVGIGQISSEVPQNLSASRPQDRQFILSSKKLLLSDSGFYLCAWSRSTEAFFGQGTRLTVV.

The chain links TRBV29-1 to TRBJ1-4, with D tentatively TRBD1 (5 bases). V lost 5 bases and J 4 bases, leaving 11 bases between the germline ends. The germline CDR1 and CDR2 sequences are SQVTM and ANQGSEA. The CDR3 contains 13 residues. The CDR3 sequence: CSVLPGLNEKLFF. CDR3 bases: TGCAGCGTTCTTCCAGGGCTTAATGAAAAACTGTTTTTT.

The chain carries TRBV6-2 or TRBV6-3 and TRBJ2-3, with 7 nucleotides matching TRBD2. Unmatched junction bases numbered 6, after V lost 2 bases and J lost 4 bases. The CDR3 runs 15 residues. The V gene's germline CDR1 is MNHEY and CDR2 SVGEGT. CDR3 DNA sequence: TGTGCCAGCAGTTACACAGCTAGCGGAGCAGATACGCAGTATTTT. This encodes CASSYTASGADTQYF.

The V call is TRBV6-2 or TRBV6-3, the J call TRBJ2-4, with 16 positions matching TRBD2. CDR1 is MNHEY and CDR2 is SVGEGT in the germline V gene. This CDR3 region has 18 residues. V lost 6 bases and J lost 0; bases outside the gene matches: 5. CDR3 residues: CASSKGTSGRVAKNIQYF. The CDR3, as DNA: TGTGCCAGCAGCAAGGGGACTAGCGGGAGGGTAGCCAAAAACATTCAGTACTTC.

The sample holds one count of this clone. The gene calls are TRBV5-1 and TRBJ2-1; 7 nucleotides agree with TRBD1. V was clipped by 1 base and J by 0 bases; unmatched bases: 7. Germline values: CDR1 SGHRS, CDR2 YFSETQ. The CDR3 loop spans 17 amino acids. CDR3 sequence: CASSLYSGGISYNEQFF. Written as DNA, the CDR3 is TGCGCCAGCAGCTTGTATTCAGGGGGAATCTCCTACAATGAGCAGTTCTTC. Full variable domain (rest looked up from reference TRBV5-1 and TRBJ2-1): KAGVTQTPRYLIKTRGQQVTLSCSPISGHRSVSWYQQTPGQGLQFLFEYFSETQRNKGNFPGRFSGRQFSNSRSEMNVSTLELGDSALYLCASSLYSGGISYNEQFFGPGTRLTVL.

The J gene is TRBJ2-3, the V gene TRBV28; 9 bases match TRBD1. Trimming removed 8 bases from V and 7 bases from J; junction bases left unmatched: 22. The CDR3 is 18 amino acids. Germline-derived CDR1 and CDR2 are MDHEN and SYDVKM. CDR3 protein: CASRMQGPGQGYQNTQYF. CDR3 DNA: TGTGCCAGCCGTATGCAGGGACCGGGACAGGGATATCAAAATACGCAGTATTTT.

The chain is built from TRBV10-3 and TRBJ1-1; D perhaps matches TRBD1 (6 bases). Per the germline V gene, CDR1 is ENHRY and CDR2 is SYGVKD. CDR3 length: 14 residues. Between the trimmed V and J ends, which lost 6 bases and 2 bases, there was a span of 13 bases. CDR3 region: CAIRSDRANTEAFF. Here the CDR3 DNA reads TGTGCCATCAGATCGGACAGAGCTAACACTGAAGCTTTCTTT.

The chain recombines TRBV28 with TRBJ1-1, with TRBD1 identical over 8 bases. V shed 8 bases, J shed 2 bases, and the junction held 1 base outside the gene matches. The CDR3 consists of 12 residues. Germline V gene lookup returns CDR1 MDHEN and CDR2 SYDVKM. CDR3 sequence (DNA): TGTGCCAGCGGACAGGGCAACACTGAAGCTTTCTTT. Translation gives CASGQGNTEAFF.

The gene calls are TRBV6-4 and TRBJ2-1; 9 nucleotides line up with TRBD2. This CDR3 region has 14 residues. Germline loops: CDR1 MRHNA, CDR2 SNTAGT. Trimming removed 11 bases from V and 1 base from J; junction bases left unmatched: 6. The CDR3 bases are TGTGCCCTAGTAGCGGGAGTTTCCTACAATGAGCAGTTCTTC. It translates to CALVAGVSYNEQFF.

The chain is built from TRBV28 and TRBJ2-7; 12 positions match TRBD1. Germline CDR1 and CDR2: MDHEN and SYDVKM. This CDR3 is 14 amino acids long. Trimming cost V 7 bases and J 8 bases; bases outside gene matches: 9. The DNA for the CDR3 is TGTGCCAGCACTCCCTGGGGACAGGGGGCAAAGCAGTACTTC. It codes for CASTPWGQGAKQYF.

The chain links TRBV12-3 or TRBV12-4 to TRBJ1-1; D is possibly TRBD1 (5 bases). The CDR3 sequence is 13 residues long. Trimming pared 3 bases from V and 3 bases from J, leaving 8 bases between. For the CDR3, the DNA is TGTGCCAGCAGTTTGAAGGGGTACACTGAAGCTTTCTTT. This codes for CASSLKGYTEAFF.

The table lists this clone with a count of one. V and J are TRBV11-2 and TRBJ1-1; D is unclear. The CDR3 runs to 14 residues. Trimming pared 2 bases from V and 6 bases from J, leaving 13 bases between. The V gene's germline CDR1 is SGHAT and CDR2 FQNNGV. Here the CDR3 DNA reads TGTGCCAGCAGCTTACGGGCGCCCGGGGCTGAAGCTTTCTTT. As protein: CASSLRAPGAEAFF.

This chain uses TRBV7-9 with TRBJ2-1; 10 bases are shared with TRBD1. CDR1 SEHNR and CDR2 FQNEAQ come from the germline V gene (reference sequence). The CDR3 sequence is 14 residues long. V lost 10 bases and J lost 7; bases outside the gene matches: 10. CDR3 loop: CATEGGQGDNEQFF. The CDR3 DNA sequence: TGTGCCACCGAGGGAGGACAGGGGGATAATGAGCAGTTCTTC. The full variable domain, in which reference TRBV7-9 and TRBJ2-1 provide the parts outside the CDR3, is DTGVSQNPRHKITKRGQNVTFRCDPISEHNRLYWYRQTLGQGPEFLTYFQNEAQLEKSRLLSDRFSAERPKGSFSTLEIQRTEQGDSAMYLCATEGGQGDNEQFFGPGTRLTVL.

The chain recombines TRBV7-9 with TRBJ2-7; TRBD2 is a possible D gene (5 bases). CDR1 SEHNR and CDR2 FQNEAQ come from the germline V gene (reference sequence). The ends were cut back, 0 bases at V and 2 bases at J, with 11 bases in the middle. The CDR3 covers 15 residues. Written as DNA, the CDR3 is TGTGCCAGCAGCTTAGCCGGGATCGGGGCCTACGAGCAGTACTTC. It encodes CASSLAGIGAYEQYF.